These T cell receptor beta chains were read from a single sample in a study of blood T cells in healthy people across ages. TCRdb fed the 5' RACE reads into MiXCR, producing one record per CDR3 protein. The sample includes about 1,600,000 distinct CDR3 sequences, roughly 45% seen only once; the top ten take 7.9%. Specimen: blood. These receptors originate from a woman younger than 35 in good health. Each CDR3 is given with its conserved first and last residue. The D gene is left open where the match is weak. A row's size may be missing; if present it is once, few, many or a size class.

CDR3 DNA	CDR3 protein	V gene	J gene	clone size	D gene	CDR3 length
TGCGCCAGCAGCCAAGACCGAACGAGACAGGTCATGAACACTGAAGCTTTCTTT	CASSQDRTRQVMNTEAFF	TRBV4-1	TRBJ1-1	-	-	18
TGCAGTGCCGACGTGGCCACAGATACGCAGTATTTT	CSADVATDTQYF	TRBV20-1	TRBJ2-3	-	-	12
TGTGCCAGCCGGGACAGGGCCGAAACCGGGGAGCTGTTTTTT	CASRDRAETGELFF	TRBV2	TRBJ2-2	-	TRBD1	14
TGTGCCAGTGGTCACTTCGGACAGGGCTACCCGGCGGCCAACGTCCTGACTTTC	CASGHFGQGYPAANVLTF	TRBV19	TRBJ2-6	-	TRBD1	18
TGTGCCAGCAGTTCCTGGATGAGAAGTGACTATGGCTACACCTTC	CASSSWMRSDYGYTF	TRBV25-1	TRBJ1-2	-	-	15
TGTGCCATCAGTGACCCTAGCGGGAGGGCCGTTAATGAGCAGTTCTTC	CAISDPSGRAVNEQFF	TRBV10-3	TRBJ2-1	few	TRBD2	16
TGTGCCAGCAGCTTGGGGACTAGCGGGATCCACGAGCAGTACTTC	CASSLGTSGIHEQYF	TRBV7-6	TRBJ2-7	few	TRBD2	15
TGCAGTGCTAGATTAGTTAGGGGGAGGGGTGACACAGATACGCAGTATTTT	CSARLVRGRGDTDTQYF	TRBV20-1	TRBJ2-3	-	-	17
TGTGCCACCGAAACTAGCGGGAGTATCTATGAGCAGTTCTTC	CATETSGSIYEQFF	TRBV7-8	TRBJ2-1	-	TRBD2	14
TGTGCCACCAGTGATCTTTCCAGCGAGAACAATGAGCAGTTCTTC	CATSDLSSENNEQFF	TRBV24-1	TRBJ2-1	-	-	15
TGCGCCAGCAGCTTGAGGACAGCGGGGGGGTTTCAGGATACGCAGTATTTT	CASSLRTAGGFQDTQYF	TRBV5-1	TRBJ2-3	-	TRBD2	17
TGTGCCAGCAGCTCGGACCTCGGGCAGTACTTC	CASSSDLGQYF	TRBV7-2	TRBJ2-5	-	-	11
TGTGCCATCAGCGAGTCGGGCAGGGGAAGGTACTTC	CAISESGRGRYF	TRBV10-3	TRBJ2-4	-	-	12
TGTGCCAGCTCCCGCGGACTAGCGGGAGTAGACGAGCAGTACTTC	CASSRGLAGVDEQYF	TRBV18	TRBJ2-7	few	TRBD2	15
TGTGCCATCGGGACAGGGGCCCAAGAGACCCAGTACTTC	CAIGTGAQETQYF	TRBV15	TRBJ2-5	-	TRBD1	13
TGTGCCAGCAGTATAAGACAGTCCACAGATACGCAGTATTTT	CASSIRQSTDTQYF	TRBV27	TRBJ2-3	few	-	14
TGTGCCTGGAGTGCCCCTCGGGGGGCCCGGTATGGCTACACCTTC	CAWSAPRGARYGYTF	TRBV30	TRBJ1-2	-	-	15
TGTGCCAGCAGAGATACGGGACAGGGAGAGACCCAGTACTTC	CASRDTGQGETQYF	TRBV6-5	TRBJ2-5	-	TRBD1	14
TGTGCCAGCAGCCCCCTGGCCAGGTTCGGGCAGTTCTTC	CASSPLARFGQFF	TRBV3-1	TRBJ2-1	few	-	13
TGCGCCAGCAGCTTGGCCCTAGACAGTAGCACAGATACGCAGTATTTT	CASSLALDSSTDTQYF	TRBV5-1	TRBJ2-3	-	-	16
TGTGCCAGCAGCCGGGGCAGGGAAACAGATACGCAGTATTTT	CASSRGRETDTQYF	TRBV7-9	TRBJ2-3	few	-	14
TGTGCCAGCAGTTCGCAATCAGGGGGGGACTCACCCCTCCACTTT	CASSSQSGGDSPLHF	TRBV12-3/TRBV12-4	TRBJ1-6	-	TRBD1	15
TGTGCCAGCAGTTACGATCCGGGGTTAACCTATAATTCACCCCTCCACTTT	CASSYDPGLTYNSPLHF	TRBV6-6	TRBJ1-6	-	-	17
TGCAGTGCTAGGGCTAGCGCGGCCTACGAGCAGTACTTC	CSARASAAYEQYF	TRBV20-1	TRBJ2-7	few	-	13